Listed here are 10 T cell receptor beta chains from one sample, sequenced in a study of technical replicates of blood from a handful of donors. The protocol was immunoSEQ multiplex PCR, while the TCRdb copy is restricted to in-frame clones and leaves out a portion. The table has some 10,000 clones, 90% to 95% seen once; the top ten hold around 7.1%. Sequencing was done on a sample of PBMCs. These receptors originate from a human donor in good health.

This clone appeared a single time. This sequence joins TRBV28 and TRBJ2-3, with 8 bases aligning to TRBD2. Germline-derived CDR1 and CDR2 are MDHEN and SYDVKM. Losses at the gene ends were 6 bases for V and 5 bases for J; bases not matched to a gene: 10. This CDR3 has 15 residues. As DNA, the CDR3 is TGTGCCAGCAGCCCAGCTCCCCTAGCGGGAGATACGCAGTATTTT. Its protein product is CASSPAPLAGDTQYF. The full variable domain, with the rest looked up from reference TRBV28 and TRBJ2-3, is DVKVTQSSRYLVKRTGEKVFLECVQDMDHENMFWYRQDPGLGLRLIYFSYDVKMKEKGDIPEGYSVSREKKERFSLILESASTNQTSMYLCASSPAPLAGDTQYFGPGTRLTVL.

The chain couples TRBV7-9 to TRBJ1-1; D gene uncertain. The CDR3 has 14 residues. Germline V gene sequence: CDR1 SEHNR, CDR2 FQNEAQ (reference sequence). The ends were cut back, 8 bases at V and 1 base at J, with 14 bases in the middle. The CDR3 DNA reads TGTGCCAGCGTCTGGTTGACATCGAACACTGAAGCTTTCTTT. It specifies CASVWLTSNTEAFF.

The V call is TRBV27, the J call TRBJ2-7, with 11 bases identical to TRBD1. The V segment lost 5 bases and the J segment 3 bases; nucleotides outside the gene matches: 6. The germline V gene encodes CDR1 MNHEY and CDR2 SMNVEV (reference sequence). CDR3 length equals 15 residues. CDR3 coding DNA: TGTGCCAGCAGTCCCGAGGGACAGGGGGTCTACGAGCAGTACTTC. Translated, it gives CASSPEGQGVYEQYF.

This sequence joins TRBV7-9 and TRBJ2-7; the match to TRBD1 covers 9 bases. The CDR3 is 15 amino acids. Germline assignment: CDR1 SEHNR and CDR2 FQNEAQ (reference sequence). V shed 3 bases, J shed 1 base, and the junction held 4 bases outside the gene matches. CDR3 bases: TGTGCCAGCAGCTTTCCGGGACAGGGATCCTACGAGCAGTACTTC. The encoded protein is CASSFPGQGSYEQYF.

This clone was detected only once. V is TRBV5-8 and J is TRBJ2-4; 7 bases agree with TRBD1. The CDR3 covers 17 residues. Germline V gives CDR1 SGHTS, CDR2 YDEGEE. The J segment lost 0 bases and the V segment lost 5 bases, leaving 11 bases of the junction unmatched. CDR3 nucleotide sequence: TGTGCCAGCAGACTAACAGGGGTAGCTCTAGCCAAAAACATTCAGTACTTC. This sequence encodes CASRLTGVALAKNIQYF.

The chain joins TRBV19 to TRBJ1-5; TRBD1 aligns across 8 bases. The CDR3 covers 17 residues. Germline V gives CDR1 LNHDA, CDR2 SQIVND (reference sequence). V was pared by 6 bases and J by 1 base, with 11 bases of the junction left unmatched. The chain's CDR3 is CASRPKTGVGSNQPQHF. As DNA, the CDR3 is TGTGCCAGTAGACCCAAGACAGGGGTGGGAAGCAATCAGCCCCAGCATTTT.

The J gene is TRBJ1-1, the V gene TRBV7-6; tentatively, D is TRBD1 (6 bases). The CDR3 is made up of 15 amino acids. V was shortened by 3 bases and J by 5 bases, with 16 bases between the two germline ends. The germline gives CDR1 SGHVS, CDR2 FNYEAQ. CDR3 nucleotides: TGTGCCAGCAGCTTGGGGGCACAGGGTCGAACTGAAGCTTTCTTT. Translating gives CASSLGAQGRTEAFF. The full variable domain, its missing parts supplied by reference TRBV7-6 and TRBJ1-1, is GAGVSQSPRYKVTKRGQDVALRCDPISGHVSLYWYRQALGQGPEFLTYFNYEAQQDKSGLPNDRFSAERPEGSISTLTIQRTEQRDSAMYRCASSLGAQGRTEAFFGQGTRLTVV.

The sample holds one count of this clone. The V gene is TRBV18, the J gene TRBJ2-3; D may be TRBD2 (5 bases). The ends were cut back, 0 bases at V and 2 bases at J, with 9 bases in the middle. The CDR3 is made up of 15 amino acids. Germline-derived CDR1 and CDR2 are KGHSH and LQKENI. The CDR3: CASSPPTGNTDTQYF. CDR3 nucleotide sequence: TGTGCCAGCTCACCACCGACGGGGAACACAGATACGCAGTATTTT.

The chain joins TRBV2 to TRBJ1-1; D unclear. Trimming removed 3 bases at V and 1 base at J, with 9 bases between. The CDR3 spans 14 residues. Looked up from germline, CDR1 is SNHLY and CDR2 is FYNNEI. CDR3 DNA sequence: TGTGCCAGCAGTGATCCGGCAGGGAACACTGAAGCTTTCTTT. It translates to CASSDPAGNTEAFF.

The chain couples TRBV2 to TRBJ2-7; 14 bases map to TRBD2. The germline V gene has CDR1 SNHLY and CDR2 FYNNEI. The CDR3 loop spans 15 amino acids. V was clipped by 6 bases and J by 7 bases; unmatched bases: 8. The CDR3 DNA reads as TGTGCCAGCAGCGAAAGACTAGCGGGAGGGAGGGAGCAGTACTTC. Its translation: CASSERLAGGREQYF.